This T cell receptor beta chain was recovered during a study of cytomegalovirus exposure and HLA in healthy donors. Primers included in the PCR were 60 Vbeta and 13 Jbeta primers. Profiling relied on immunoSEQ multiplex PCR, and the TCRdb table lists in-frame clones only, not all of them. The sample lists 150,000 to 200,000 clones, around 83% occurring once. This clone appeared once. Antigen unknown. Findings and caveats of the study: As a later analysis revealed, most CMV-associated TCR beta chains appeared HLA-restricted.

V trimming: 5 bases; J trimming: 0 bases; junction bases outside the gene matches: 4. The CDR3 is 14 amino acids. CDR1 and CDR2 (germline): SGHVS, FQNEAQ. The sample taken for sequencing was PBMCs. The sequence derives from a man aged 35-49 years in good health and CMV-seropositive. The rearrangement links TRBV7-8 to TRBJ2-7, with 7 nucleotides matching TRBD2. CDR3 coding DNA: TGTGCCAGCAGCACGGGAGGTAGCTCCTACGAGCAGTACTTC. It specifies CASSTGGSSYEQYF.